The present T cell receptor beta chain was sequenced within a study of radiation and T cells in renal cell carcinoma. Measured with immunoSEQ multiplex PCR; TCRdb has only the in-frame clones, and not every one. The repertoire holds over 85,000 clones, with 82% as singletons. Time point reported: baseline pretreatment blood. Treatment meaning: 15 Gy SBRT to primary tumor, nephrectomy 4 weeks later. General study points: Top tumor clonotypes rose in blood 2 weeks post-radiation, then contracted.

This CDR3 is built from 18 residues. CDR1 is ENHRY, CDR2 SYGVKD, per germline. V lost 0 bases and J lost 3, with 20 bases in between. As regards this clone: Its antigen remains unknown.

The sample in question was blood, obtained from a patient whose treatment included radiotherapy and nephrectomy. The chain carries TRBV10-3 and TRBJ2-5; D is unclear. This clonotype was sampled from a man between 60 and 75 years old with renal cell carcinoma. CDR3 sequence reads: CAISESISLWKTKETQYF. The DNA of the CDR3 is TGTGCCATCAGTGAGTCGATTTCCCTTTGGAAGACCAAAGAGACCCAGTACTTC.